This TCR beta chain was sequenced in a study of blood T cells in healthy people across ages. General observations from the study: Estimated diversity that came from one million T cells was considered an underestimate.

The use of a sample-barcoded 5' primer and a J-beta primer mix characterized a second PCR of about 7 to 12 cycles. TCRdb called the 5' RACE reads again in MiXCR, with one record for every CDR3 protein. The data contain approximately 800,000 distinct CDR3 sequences, roughly 50% of them singletons. The germline V gene encodes CDR1 MNHNS and CDR2 SASEGT. V trimming: 0 bases; J trimming: 11 bases; junction bases outside the gene matches: 7. This CDR3 comprises 15 residues. With regard to this clonotype: What it binds is not known.

The rearrangement links TRBV6-1 to TRBJ1-1; 12 positions agree with TRBD1. The receptor was derived from a man aged 25 to 40 in good health. Sequencing was performed on blood. The CDR3 protein is CASSEAGTGGKKAFF. DNA of the CDR3: TGTGCCAGCAGTGAAGCCGGGACAGGGGGCAAGAAGGCTTTCTTT.